Below, 27 T cell receptor beta chains from the same sample are listed, as sequenced in a study of lymphopenia after photon versus proton radiotherapy. The method was immunoSEQ multiplex PCR; TCRdb's version includes in-frame clones alone and lacks a portion of them. The sample lists 150,000 or so clones, around nine tenths occurring once. The sample consisted of peripheral blood, taken from a patient treated with photon-based radiotherapy. These TCRs come from a man in his forties or fifties with gastric cancer.

This clone is a singleton in its sample. The chain is built from TRBV27 and TRBJ2-7; a possible D gene is TRBD2 (7 bases). The CDR3 extends over 15 amino acids. V was shortened by 5 bases and J by 2 bases, with 16 bases between the two germline ends. Germline CDR1 MNHEY, CDR2 SMNVEV (reference sequence). CDR3 protein: CASSPLAGAAYEQYF. The CDR3 region has the DNA TGTGCCAGCAGTCCCCTGGCGGGGGCTGCCTACGAGCAGTACTTC.

This chain connects TRBV19 to TRBJ1-1; a possible D gene is TRBD1 (6 bases). The CDR3 runs 14 residues. CDR1 and CDR2 from the germline V gene are LNHDA and SQIVND (reference sequence). Between the trimmed V and J ends, which lost 4 bases and 1 base, there was a span of 10 bases. The CDR3 loop reads CASSTSRGNTEAFF. CDR3 coding DNA: TGTGCCAGTAGTACCAGCAGGGGGAACACTGAAGCTTTCTTT.

The chain employs TRBV6-5 and TRBJ2-7; D is tentatively TRBD1 or TRBD2 (5 bases each). The germline V and J ends were trimmed by 7 bases and 1 base, with 14 bases remaining between them. Germline-derived CDR1 and CDR2 are MNHEY and SVGAGI. The CDR3 has 14 residues. The CDR3 DNA reads as TGTGCCAGCATGGAGGCAGGGTGGTCCTACGAGCAGTACTTC. Translation gives CASMEAGWSYEQYF.

This clone has a handful of counts. The chain is built from TRBV19 and TRBJ1-1; weak D call: TRBD1 (6 bases). The germline V and J ends were trimmed by 7 bases and 3 bases, with 15 bases remaining between them. This CDR3 is built from 14 residues. CDR1 is LNHDA, CDR2 SQIVND, per germline (reference sequence). In DNA, the CDR3 is TGTGCCAGTAAGGACAGATTTTATTACACTGAAGCTTTCTTT. The encoded protein is CASKDRFYYTEAFF.

This chain links TRBV6-1 with TRBJ1-5; no firm D call. This CDR3 region has 14 residues. CDR1 is MNHNS, CDR2 SASEGT, per germline. V gave up 8 bases and J gave up 3 bases, with 14 bases separating them. The CDR3 bases are TGTGCCAGCCGTACCAGAGGCGTCAATCAGCCCCAGCATTTT. Protein: CASRTRGVNQPQHF.

This chain links TRBV9 with TRBJ2-3; D possibly corresponds to TRBD2 (5 bases). CDR3 size: 16 residues. Germline V gene sequence: CDR1 SGDLS, CDR2 YYNGEE. Trimming took off 3 bases at V and 2 bases at J, with 16 bases between the two ends. In DNA form, the CDR3 reads TGTGCCAGCAGCGCCGAGGGTGGGCAGTACACAGATACGCAGTATTTT. Its protein product is CASSAEGGQYTDTQYF.

The table lists this clone with a few counts. The chain employs TRBV2 and TRBJ2-2; D gene unclear. CDR1 is SNHLY, CDR2 FYNNEI, per germline. Between the trimmed V and J ends, which lost 1 base and 4 bases, there was a span of 10 bases. The CDR3 sequence is 15 residues long. The DNA of the CDR3 is TGTGCCAGCAGTGAAGGGTGGGAAGGCACCGGGGAGCTGTTTTTT. It translates to CASSEGWEGTGELFF.

The chain couples TRBV4-2 to TRBJ2-1; 16 bases are a match to TRBD2. CDR1 and CDR2 from the germline V gene are LGHNA and YNFKEQ. V gave up 3 bases and J gave up 9 bases; unmatched junction bases: 8. The length of the CDR3 is 17 residues. The CDR3 region is CASSQRGLAGGPGEQFF. CDR3 nucleotides: TGTGCCAGCAGCCAGAGGGGACTAGCGGGAGGGCCAGGTGAGCAGTTCTTC.

The chain carries TRBV2 and TRBJ1-2; perhaps TRBD1 as D (6 bases). Trimming shortened V by 5 bases and J by 8 bases, and 15 bases separated the two germline ends. This CDR3 contains 13 residues. Germline loops: CDR1 SNHLY, CDR2 FYNNEI. CDR3 protein: CASSNRGPSGYTF. CDR3 nucleotide sequence: TGTGCCAGCAGTAACCGGGGGCCATCGGGCTACACCTTC.

The chain joins TRBV4-1 to TRBJ2-5; no clear D gene. CDR1 is MGHRA and CDR2 is YSYEKL in the germline V gene. V was trimmed by 1 base and J by 5 bases, leaving 14 bases between them. The CDR3 consists of 15 residues. In nucleotides, the CDR3 is TGCGCCAGCAGCCAAGTGTTGGACGTTGGCGAGACCCAGTACTTC. Translated: CASSQVLDVGETQYF.

The J gene is TRBJ1-1, the V gene TRBV28; TRBD1 is a possible D gene (5 bases). CDR3 length: 11 amino acids. Trimming stripped 2 bases from V and 8 bases from J, with 6 bases between. The germline gives CDR1 MDHEN, CDR2 SYDVKM. The chain's CDR3 is CASSLRGEAFF. The CDR3 DNA reads TGTGCCAGCAGTTTAAGGGGAGAAGCTTTCTTT. Together with reference TRBV28 and TRBJ1-1, the CDR3 gives the full variable domain: DVKVTQSSRYLVKRTGEKVFLECVQDMDHENMFWYRQDPGLGLRLIYFSYDVKMKEKGDIPEGYSVSREKKERFSLILESASTNQTSMYLCASSLRGEAFFGQGTRLTVV.

V and J are TRBV5-8 and TRBJ1-4; possible D gene TRBD1, 6 bases. V lost 3 bases and J 5 bases, leaving 8 bases between the germline ends. The CDR3 is made up of 13 amino acids. The germline CDR1 and CDR2 sequences are SGHTS and YDEGEE. CDR3 in amino acids: CASSWGRNEKLFF. Here the CDR3 DNA reads TGTGCCAGCAGCTGGGGGCGGAATGAAAAACTGTTTTTT.

The V and J genes are TRBV28 and TRBJ1-1; D is unresolved. Trimming removed 7 bases at V and 2 bases at J, with 11 bases between. Looked up from germline, CDR1 is MDHEN and CDR2 is SYDVKM. The CDR3 loop spans 13 amino acids. CDR3 in amino acids: CASIGPFNTEAFF. DNA of the CDR3: TGTGCCAGCATCGGACCTTTCAACACTGAAGCTTTCTTT. The variable domain in full, with the rest retrieved from reference TRBV28 and TRBJ1-1, is DVKVTQSSRYLVKRTGEKVFLECVQDMDHENMFWYRQDPGLGLRLIYFSYDVKMKEKGDIPEGYSVSREKKERFSLILESASTNQTSMYLCASIGPFNTEAFFGQGTRLTVV.

The rearrangement joins TRBV29-1 to TRBJ2-5; 9 bases match TRBD1. The CDR3 is 15 residues long. Germline CDR1 is SQVTM and CDR2 is ANQGSEA. Trimming cost V 7 bases and J 2 bases; bases outside gene matches: 11. Here the CDR3 DNA reads TGCAGCGCCAAGCCGGGGACAGGGTGGCAAGAGACCCAGTACTTC. Translated: CSAKPGTGWQETQYF.

The rearrangement links TRBV19 to TRBJ1-1, with 7 bases matching TRBD1. The V and J ends lost 1 base and 3 bases, in that order; junction bases with no gene match: 8. The CDR3 sequence is 16 residues long. Germline CDR1 LNHDA, CDR2 SQIVND (reference sequence). The CDR3 spells CASSIGLGTEDTEAFF. CDR3 bases: TGTGCCAGTAGTATAGGCCTCGGGACAGAAGACACTGAAGCTTTCTTT.

The chain is built from TRBV19 and TRBJ1-5, with D possibly TRBD1 on 5 matching bases. Germline CDR1 is LNHDA and CDR2 is SQIVND (reference sequence). The CDR3 extends over 15 amino acids. Trimming stripped 2 bases from V and 2 bases from J, with 10 bases between. The DNA for the CDR3 is TGTGCCAGTAGTATACTAGGGGTGGGCAATCAGCCCCAGCATTTT. Protein sequence: CASSILGVGNQPQHF.

The CDR3 sequence: CASRAGTSTDTQYF. The CDR3 DNA reads TGTGCCAGCAGGGCCGGGACCAGCACAGATACGCAGTATTTT. V gene TRBV5-6 combines with J gene TRBJ2-3; D tentatively reads TRBD1 or TRBD2 (5 bases each). V shed 5 bases and J shed 0 bases, with 10 bases lying between them. CDR1 SGHDT and CDR2 YYEEEE come from the germline V gene. The length of the CDR3 is 14 residues.

The chain has TRBV6-1 and TRBJ2-3, with 16 bases identical to TRBD2. Germline CDR1 MNHNS, CDR2 SASEGT. This CDR3 comprises 18 residues. V was clipped by 4 bases and J by 5 bases; unmatched bases: 9. The CDR3 here is CASSGGPGTSGRGDTQYF. DNA for the CDR3: TGTGCCAGCAGTGGGGGGCCCGGGACTAGCGGGAGGGGAGATACGCAGTATTTT.

The chain is built from TRBV18 and TRBJ1-2; no clear D gene. CDR1 and CDR2 from the germline V gene are KGHSH and LQKENI. The germline V and J ends were trimmed by 2 bases and 0 bases, with 13 bases remaining between them. The CDR3 has 16 residues. In DNA form, the CDR3 reads TGTGCCAGCTCACCAGAACTGGCAGCAGCTAACTATGGCTACACCTTC. This encodes CASSPELAAANYGYTF.

The chain is built from TRBV6-6 and TRBJ2-1, with D perhaps matching TRBD1 (8 bases). V was pared by 2 bases and J by 6 bases, with 14 bases between. Germline CDR1 is MNHNY and CDR2 is SVGAGI (reference sequence). The CDR3 is 15 residues long. CDR3 sequence (DNA): TGTGCCAGCAGTTACGACAGGGGAGGGCTCAATGAGCAGTTCTTC. Translated: CASSYDRGGLNEQFF.

J is TRBJ2-3 and V is TRBV10-3; TRBD1 is a possible D gene (6 bases). This CDR3 has 15 amino acids. The germline V gene encodes CDR1 ENHRY and CDR2 SYGVKD. V was shortened by 3 bases and J by 0 bases, with 10 bases between the two germline ends. CDR3 sequence reads: CAISDLTGSTDTQYF. The CDR3 bases are TGTGCCATCAGTGACCTGACAGGAAGCACAGATACGCAGTATTTT.

V is TRBV27 and J is TRBJ2-1, with TRBD2 matching over 8 bases. Germline CDR1 and CDR2: MNHEY and SMNVEV (reference sequence). V trimming: 3 bases; J trimming: 6 bases; junction bases outside the gene matches: 4. CDR3 length equals 14 residues. In DNA, the CDR3 is TGTGCCAGCAGTTTGGGGCTAGCGGGCAATGAGCAGTTCTTC. Protein product: CASSLGLAGNEQFF.

A remark on this clone: Within the sample, other DNA sequences also encode this same CDR3. The CDR3 loop reads CASSPQGNTIYF. Here the CDR3 DNA reads TGTGCCAGCTCACCCCAGGGAAACACCATATATTTT. The chain is built from TRBV18 and TRBJ1-3; D gene unclear. Trimming cost V 3 bases and J 4 bases, with 4 bases left between them. CDR3 length: 12 residues. Germline V gene data show CDR1 as KGHSH and CDR2 as LQKENI.

This clone was seen just once. V and J are TRBV6-4 and TRBJ2-1, with 7 bases matching TRBD2. Trimming took 3 bases from V and 7 from J; bases not matched to a gene: 9. The CDR3 totals 15 residues. Germline assignment: CDR1 MRHNA and CDR2 SNTAGT. In DNA, the CDR3 is TGTGCCAGCAGTGAGATGAGCGGGACGGGGAATGAGCAGTTCTTC. Translated: CASSEMSGTGNEQFF.

The chain combines TRBV18 with TRBJ1-5; D might be TRBD1 (5 bases). The CDR3 is 13 amino acids. Germline loops: CDR1 KGHSH, CDR2 LQKENI. The V and J ends lost 8 bases and 0 bases respectively, with 8 bases between them. CDR3 sequence: CASTTDSNQPQHF. The CDR3 nucleotides are TGTGCCAGCACGACAGATAGCAATCAGCCCCAGCATTTT.

Concerning this clone: The junction and the germline gene differ at one end; a read error may be behind it. The gene calls are TRBV7-9 and TRBJ1-1, with 8 bases fitting TRBD1. The CDR3 extends over 17 amino acids. Germline CDR1 SEHNR, CDR2 FQNEAQ (reference sequence). The CDR3 is CASTLVTGAMVNTEAFF. CDR3 DNA sequence: TGTGCCAGCACCTTAGTGACAGGGGCAATGGTGAACACTGAAGCTTTCTTT. The whole variable domain, filled in from reference TRBV7-9 and TRBJ1-1, reads DTGVSQNPRHKITKRGQNVTFRCDPISEHNRLYWYRQTLGQGPEFLTYFQNEAQLEKSRLLSDRFSAERPKGSFSTLEIQRTEQGDSAMYLCASTLVTGAMVNTEAFFGQGTRLTVV.

The V call is TRBV5-6, the J call TRBJ2-2; no clear D. Germline V gene lookup returns CDR1 SGHDT and CDR2 YYEEEE. Trimming took off 2 bases at V and 0 bases at J, with 11 bases between the two ends. CDR3 length equals 16 residues. The CDR3 sequence: CASSLYGSANTGELFF. The CDR3, as DNA: TGTGCCAGCAGCTTATACGGATCTGCGAACACCGGGGAGCTGTTTTTT.